Below, 10 T cell receptor beta chains from the same sample are listed, as sequenced in a study of Tregs in tolerant kidney transplant recipients. Some clones are missing from TCRdb's copy, which holds only in-frame ones; the method was immunoSEQ multiplex PCR. There are about 6,000 clones in the sample, with about 39% held by the top ten. Recipients received nonmyeloablative bone marrow transplants from related graft donors, with transient mixed chimerism. This sample comprised CD8+ T cells from blood (PBMCs), obtained 12 months after the transplant. The receptors come from a human patient who received a combined kidney and bone marrow transplant. Some T cells may arise from the graft donor.

CDR3 bases read: TGTGCCAGCCTGACCAGGGGAGCAAACTATGGC. Encoded protein: CASLTRGANYG. The entire CDR3 reads CASLTRGANYGYTF. This chain connects TRBV19 to TRBJ1-2; tentative D call: TRBD1 (6 bases). The read terminates 3 residues ahead of where the CDR3 ends, so the germline J gene completes it. Per germline, CDR1 LNHDA and CDR2 SQIVND (reference sequence). CDR3 length: 14 amino acids. V shed 9 bases and J shed 2 bases, with 16 bases lying between them.

The sequenced part of the CDR3 DNA is TGTGCCAGTAGCACAGGGGTGACTGAA. This gives the protein CASSTGVTE. The whole CDR3 sequence reads CASSTGVTEAFF. The chain has TRBV19 and TRBJ1-1, with 7 positions matching TRBD1. The read terminates 3 residues ahead of where the CDR3 ends, so the germline J gene completes it. CDR3 length: 12 amino acids. The germline CDR1 and CDR2 sequences are LNHDA and SQIVND (reference sequence). The trim removed 6 bases at V and 5 bases at J, leaving 3 bases unmatched.

With respect to this clone: The missing CDR3 end, 3 residues past where the read stops, is filled in from the germline J gene. The rearrangement uses TRBV5-1 and TRBJ2-3, with 7 bases aligning to TRBD2. The CDR3 is made up of 13 amino acids. Germline trimming cut 4 bases from V and 7 bases from J; bases unmatched to any gene: 6. Germline CDR1 reads SGHRS; CDR2 reads YFSETQ. The CDR3 loop is CASSPGGSNTQYF. The sequenced part of the CDR3 DNA is TGCGCCAGCAGCCCGGGGGGTTCTAATACG.

A word on this clone: The read ends 3 residues shy of where the CDR3 ends; the end is completed using the germline J gene. The rearrangement uses TRBV20-1 and TRBJ2-1; 15 positions agree with TRBD2. CDR3 length: 18 amino acids. From germline, CDR1 is DFQATT and CDR2 SNEGSKA (reference sequence). The V segment lost 3 bases and the J segment 6 bases; nucleotides outside the gene matches: 12. The CDR3: CSARAGLAGGPGGNEQFF. The CDR3 bases that were read are TGCAGTGCTAGGGCTGGACTAGCGGGAGGGCCAGGAGGCAATGAG.

As concerns this clone: The read terminates 3 residues before the CDR3 end, so the remaining end is supplied by the germline J gene. This chain links TRBV7-9 with TRBJ2-1; 11 nucleotides match TRBD2. CDR3 size: 15 residues. V lost 5 bases, J lost 5 bases, and 5 bases stayed unmatched. Germline CDR1 and CDR2: SEHNR and FQNEAQ (reference sequence). The CDR3 loop reads CASSKPGLADNEQFF. The sequenced CDR3 bases are TGTGCCAGCAGCAAGCCGGGACTAGCGGACAATGAG.

Concerning this clone itself: The CDR3 end is not reached by the read, which stops 3 residues before it; the germline J gene fills it in. The chain recombines TRBV7-9 with TRBJ2-7; TRBD2 agrees at 7 bases. Germline loops: CDR1 SEHNR, CDR2 FQNEAQ (reference sequence). The V segment lost 5 bases and the J segment 5 bases; nucleotides outside the gene matches: 12. The CDR3 extends over 15 amino acids. The part of the CDR3 DNA that was read is TGTGCCAGCAGCCCCGGCCGGGACTACGACCACGAG. It codes for CASSPGRDYDHE. The full CDR3 sequence reads CASSPGRDYDHEQYF. Full variable domain (outside the CDR3, taken from reference TRBV7-9 and TRBJ2-7): DTGVSQNPRHKITKRGQNVTFRCDPISEHNRLYWYRQTLGQGPEFLTYFQNEAQLEKSRLLSDRFSAERPKGSFSTLEIQRTEQGDSAMYLCASSPGRDYDHEQYFGPGTRLTVT.

A remark on this clone: The CDR3 end is not reached by the read, which stops 3 residues before it; the germline J gene fills it in. The gene calls are TRBV29-1 and TRBJ1-2, with 8 bases fitting TRBD1. CDR3 length equals 11 residues. With V trimmed by 7 bases and J by 7 bases, 5 bases remained unmatched. From germline, CDR1 is SQVTM and CDR2 ANQGSEA. The part of the CDR3 DNA that was read is TGCAGCGCTGACAGGGGACCTGGC. Encoded protein: CSADRGPG. The whole CDR3 protein reads CSADRGPGYTF.

A note on this clone: The CDR3 extends 3 residues past the end of the read, so its final part is completed from the germline J gene. The chain combines TRBV11-2 with TRBJ2-1; TRBD2 aligns across 9 bases. V dropped 4 bases and J dropped 9; count of bases not matched to a gene: 1. The CDR3 has 12 residues. The V gene's germline CDR1 is SGHAT and CDR2 FQNNGV. CDR3 DNA, as far as it was read: TGTGCCAGCAGCTCTAGCGGGACTGAG. This codes for CASSSSGTE. In full, the CDR3 reads CASSSSGTEQFF.

Note on this clone: The CDR3 end lies 3 residues beyond the end of the read and is filled in from the germline J gene. The J gene is TRBJ2-7, the V gene TRBV6-2 or TRBV6-3; D remains ambiguous. The CDR3 consists of 11 residues. Germline V gene lookup returns CDR1 MNHEY and CDR2 SVGEGT. Trimming removed 6 bases at V and 2 bases at J, with 5 bases between. CDR3 amino acids: CASRDTYEQYF. The CDR3 DNA, read in part, is TGTGCCAGCAGAGACACCTACGAG.

Regarding this clone: The read is 3 residues too short to cover the CDR3 end, so that end is filled in from the germline J gene. The J gene is TRBJ2-3, the V gene TRBV20-1; TRBD2 agrees at 11 bases. The CDR3 is 20 amino acids. The V segment lost 0 bases and the J segment 0 bases; nucleotides outside the gene matches: 14. Germline lookup yields CDR1 DFQATT and CDR2 SNEGSKA (reference sequence). Incomplete CDR3 DNA: TGCAGTGCTAGAGAACTAGCGGGAGCATCTAGCCACTTTAGCACAGATACG. This gives the protein CSARELAGASSHFSTDT. The CDR3 in full is CSARELAGASSHFSTDTQYF.